This TCR beta chain derives from a study of T-cell reconstitution after alpha-beta-depleted transplantation in children. This clonotype was observed a handful of times. Antigen unknown. This CDR3 has 14 residues. Germline CDR1 reads PRHDT; CDR2 reads FYEKMQ (reference sequence). The ends lost 5 bases at V and 6 bases at J; junction bases unmatched: 7. Regarding the study as a whole: Some patients owed their high day-60 TCRbeta diversity to surviving recipient T cells and thymic progenitors. Counts and diversity of T cells one year after transplant came mostly from newly produced T cells. Several hundred expanded graft clones reportedly were the source of alpha-beta T cells about two months after transplant.

The TCRbeta library was prepared with unique molecular identifiers. A single record per CDR3 protein comes from TCRdb applying MiXCR to the PCR reads. The sample holds fewer than 1 million distinct CDR3 sequences, roughly 15% seen once. The sample consisted of PBMCs, mostly from graft donor cells, taken 360 days after TCRalphabeta/CD19-depleted stem cell transplant. The J gene is TRBJ2-1, the V gene TRBV13, with 7 nucleotides matching TRBD1. This TCR was sampled from a male patient aged 5 to 17 who had a stem cell transplant for acute lymphoblastic leukemia, so the T cells may come from the graft donor. In DNA, the CDR3 is TGTGCCAGCAGCGAAGTGACAGGGTCCAATGAGCAGTTCTTC. It is translated as CASSEVTGSNEQFF.